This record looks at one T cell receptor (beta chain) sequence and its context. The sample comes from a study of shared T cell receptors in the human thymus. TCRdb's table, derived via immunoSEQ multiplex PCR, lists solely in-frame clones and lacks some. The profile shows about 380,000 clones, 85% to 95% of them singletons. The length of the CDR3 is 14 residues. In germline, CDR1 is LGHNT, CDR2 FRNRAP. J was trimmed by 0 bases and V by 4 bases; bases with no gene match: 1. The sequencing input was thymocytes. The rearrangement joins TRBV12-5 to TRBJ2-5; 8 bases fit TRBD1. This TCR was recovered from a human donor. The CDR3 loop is CASGSDRDQETQYF. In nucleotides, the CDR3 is TGTGCTAGTGGTTCGGACAGGGACCAAGAGACCCAGTACTTC.